The 5 T cell receptor beta chains below all came from one sample that was sequenced in a study of T cells expressing NK-cell markers. TCRdb reanalyzed the 5' RACE reads and collapses them to one entry per CDR3 protein, without DNA. Its table records 350,000 to 450,000 distinct CDR3 sequences. The sequencing input was blood T cells: a sorted CD56 or NKG2C T cell subset, CD4+ or CD8+ T cells, or bulk PBMC T cells (not recorded which). These receptors were collected from a man aged 18 to 70 in good health.

The chain couples TRBV6-5 to TRBJ1-2; without DNA, the TCRdb call of TRBD1 cannot be checked. This CDR3 comprises 17 residues. Germline values: CDR1 MNHEY, CDR2 SVGAGI. CDR3 sequence: CASSYKQKPRGHYGYTF.

The chain employs TRBV11-2 and TRBJ2-1; as DNA is missing, the TRBD2 call by TCRdb cannot be tested. The CDR3 totals 17 residues. Germline V gene data show CDR1 as SGHAT and CDR2 as FQNNGV. The CDR3: CASSFLRALSSYNEQFF. Looking up the rest from reference TRBV11-2 and TRBJ2-1 gives the full variable domain: EAGVAQSPRYKIIEKRQSVAFWCNPISGHATLYWYQQILGQGPKLLIQFQNNGVVDDSQLPKDRFSAERLKGVDSTLKIQPAKLEDSAVYLCASSFLRALSSYNEQFFGPGTRLTVL.

This chain's CDR3 is CASSETLTPRGGTDTQYF. V gene TRBV6-1 combines with J gene TRBJ2-3. The germline gives CDR1 MNHNS, CDR2 SASEGT. The CDR3 is made up of 18 amino acids.

The V and J genes are TRBV7-6 and TRBJ2-3; TCRdb returns TRBD2, unconfirmable since there is no DNA. The CDR3 covers 16 residues. The germline CDR1 and CDR2 sequences are SGHVS and FNYEAQ. This CDR3 reads CASSLQGLGVRDTQYF.

V and J are TRBV19 and TRBJ1-5; the TCRdb call, TRBD1, lacks DNA for checking. The CDR3 sequence is 15 residues long. Germline CDR1 reads LNHDA; CDR2 reads SQIVND (reference sequence). The CDR3 is CASSIRKGGIQPQHF.